These 23 T cell receptor beta chains share one sample of origin, sequenced in a study of identical twins. MiXCR, run by TCRdb on the 5' RACE reads, gives a single entry per CDR3 protein. Of 500,000 to 550,000 distinct CDR3 sequences in the sample, about 20% were seen once. Another study also made use of these data, one on T cells expressing NK-cell markers.

The sequenced material came from CD4+ T cells sorted from blood. The receptors come from a young woman in good health.

This clonotype was observed at least ten times. This sequence joins TRBV3-1 and TRBJ2-7; no reliable D call. The V end lost 3 bases, the J end lost 7 bases, and 22 bases lay between the germline ends. Germline V gives CDR1 LGHDT, CDR2 YNNKEL (reference sequence). The CDR3 runs to 16 residues. The CDR3 DNA follows: TGTGCCAGCAGCCAGGGTCAATTCTGGGCCCCTTGGGAGCAGTACTTC. It encodes CASSQGQFWAPWEQYF.

The chain is built from TRBV28 and TRBJ2-1; 9 bases map to TRBD2. This CDR3 spans 16 amino acids. V dropped 7 bases and J dropped 0; count of bases not matched to a gene: 7. The germline V gene has CDR1 MDHEN and CDR2 SYDVKM. The CDR3 spells CASMTSGLGSYNEQFF. In DNA, the CDR3 is TGTGCCAGCATGACTAGCGGACTTGGCTCCTACAATGAGCAGTTCTTC.

This clonotype occurred many times. The chain is built from TRBV12-3 or TRBV12-4 and TRBJ1-1; a weak D match, TRBD1 (5 bases). The ends were cut back, 2 bases at V and 11 bases at J, with 12 bases in the middle. CDR3 size: 12 residues. The chain's CDR3 is CASSLSQGVAFF. CDR3 nucleotide sequence: TGTGCCAGCAGTTTATCCCAGGGAGTGGCTTTCTTT.

This clonotype was picked up a small number of times. Here the CDR3 reads CASSLVAGGRNEQYF. For the CDR3, the DNA is TGTGCCAGCAGCTTAGTGGCAGGGGGTAGGAACGAGCAGTACTTC. V and J are TRBV7-9 and TRBJ2-7; 7 positions match TRBD1. The V gene end was trimmed by 1 base and the J gene end by 5 bases; junction bases not matched to a gene: 8. The germline V gene encodes CDR1 SEHNR and CDR2 FQNEAQ (reference sequence). The CDR3 totals 15 residues. The variable domain in full, with the rest retrieved from reference TRBV7-9 and TRBJ2-7, is DTGVSQNPRHKITKRGQNVTFRCDPISEHNRLYWYRQTLGQGPEFLTYFQNEAQLEKSRLLSDRFSAERPKGSFSTLEIQRTEQGDSAMYLCASSLVAGGRNEQYFGPGTRLTVT.

This chain links TRBV6-1 with TRBJ2-7; 9 bases align to TRBD1. The junction had 6 bases not matched to a gene; V was cut back by 5 bases and J by 1 base. Germline values: CDR1 MNHNS, CDR2 SASEGT. The CDR3 consists of 15 residues. CDR3 sequence reads: CASSPQGTGSYEQYF. CDR3 nucleotides: TGTGCCAGCAGTCCCCAGGGGACAGGGTCCTACGAGCAGTACTTC.

This clonotype came up a few times. J is TRBJ1-2 and V is TRBV12-3 or TRBV12-4, with 7 bases identical to TRBD1. CDR3 length: 14 residues. Unmatched junction bases numbered 3, after V lost 1 base and J lost 4 bases. CDR3 region: CASSLVWTGYGYTF. The CDR3 DNA reads as TGTGCCAGCAGTTTAGTCTGGACAGGCTATGGCTACACCTTC.

The chain is built from TRBV4-1 and TRBJ2-1; 12 nucleotides agree with TRBD2. The CDR3 consists of 16 residues. Losses at the gene ends were 1 base for V and 6 bases for J; bases not matched to a gene: 4. CDR1 MGHRA and CDR2 YSYEKL come from the germline V gene. The CDR3 protein is CASSQAPSGRGNEQFF. The CDR3 DNA is TGCGCCAGCAGCCAAGCCCCTAGCGGGAGGGGCAATGAGCAGTTCTTC.

The chain recombines TRBV7-2 with TRBJ2-7, with TRBD1 as a possible D gene (5 bases). The CDR3 runs 14 residues. The V gene lost 3 bases and the J gene lost 2 bases, with 11 bases spanning the gap. Germline CDR1 and CDR2: SGHTA and FQGNSA. This CDR3 is CASSLTVEPYEQYF. The DNA of the CDR3 is TGTGCCAGCAGCTTGACAGTTGAACCCTACGAGCAGTACTTC.

The CDR3 DNA follows: TGCAGCGTACGAAAGGCCGGGACGGGAGGTCGGGAGCAGTACTTC. Protein sequence: CSVRKAGTGGREQYF. The chain carries TRBV20-1 and TRBJ2-7; 7 bases map to TRBD2. CDR1 is DFQATT, CDR2 SNEGSKA, per germline (reference sequence). The CDR3 has 15 amino acids.

The CDR3 nucleotides are TGCAGTGCTAGGTTGCTTGGGACAGGGGAAACTGAAGCTTTCTTT. It yields the protein CSARLLGTGETEAFF. The chain carries TRBV20-1 and TRBJ1-1, with 10 bases matching TRBD1. V lost 3 bases and J lost 5; bases outside the gene matches: 9. Germline V gene data show CDR1 as DFQATT and CDR2 as SNEGSKA (reference sequence). The CDR3 totals 15 residues.

V and J are TRBV20-1 and TRBJ2-1, with 9 positions matching TRBD2. The CDR3 consists of 13 residues. Looked up from germline, CDR1 is DFQATT and CDR2 is SNEGSKA (reference sequence). V lost 8 bases, J lost 9 bases, and 11 bases stayed unmatched. The CDR3 region is CSSTSGSMSEQFF. The CDR3 bases are TGCAGTTCGACTAGCGGCTCGATGAGTGAGCAGTTCTTC.

The chain uses TRBV28 and TRBJ2-5, with D perhaps matching TRBD1 or TRBD2 (5 bases each). The CDR3 is 20 residues long. The V end lost 1 base, the J end lost 0 bases, and 24 bases lay between the germline ends. Germline assignment: CDR1 MDHEN and CDR2 SYDVKM. The CDR3 spells CASSLSPETPRGVYQETQYF. For the CDR3, the DNA is TGTGCCAGCAGTTTATCCCCCGAAACTCCCCGGGGCGTATACCAAGAGACCCAGTACTTC.

Many counts were recorded for this clonotype. The J gene is TRBJ2-7, the V gene TRBV6-5; TRBD2 aligns across 10 bases. The CDR3 is 15 amino acids. Germline V gene data show CDR1 as MNHEY and CDR2 as SVGAGI. V lost 0 bases to trimming and J lost 2 bases; unmatched junction nucleotides: 1. CDR3 DNA: TGTGCCAGCAGTTACTCGACTAGCGGGCCCTACGAGCAGTACTTC. Its protein product is CASSYSTSGPYEQYF.

This clonotype showed up many times. This chain joins TRBV6-4 and TRBJ2-3; TRBD2 matches 9 bases. The CDR3 length is 15 residues. Germline V gene sequence: CDR1 MRHNA, CDR2 SNTAGT. Trimming removed 6 bases from V and 3 bases from J; junction bases left unmatched: 7. The chain's CDR3 is CASSPSAGGTDTQYF. The CDR3 DNA follows: TGTGCCAGCAGCCCCTCAGCGGGGGGAACAGATACGCAGTATTTT.

There are a few counts of this clonotype. The gene calls are TRBV12-3 or TRBV12-4 and TRBJ2-7; 7 bases are a match to TRBD1. The V segment lost 5 bases and the J segment 7 bases; nucleotides outside the gene matches: 8. The CDR3 totals 13 residues. This chain's CDR3 is CASSPTGTREQYF. The CDR3 nucleotides read TGTGCCAGCAGTCCGACAGGGACGAGGGAGCAGTACTTC.

The chain combines TRBV6-5 with TRBJ2-5; D is tentatively TRBD1 or TRBD2 (5 bases each). This CDR3 is 11 amino acids long. The V gene's germline CDR1 is MNHEY and CDR2 SVGAGI. The V end lost 8 bases, the J end lost 5 bases, and 9 bases lay between the germline ends. DNA for the CDR3: TGTGCCAGCGGGACGGACGAGACCCAGTACTTC. Protein: CASGTDETQYF.

At least ten counts were recorded for this clonotype. The chain carries TRBV12-3 or TRBV12-4 and TRBJ2-1; possible D gene TRBD1, 5 bases. The ends were cut back, 5 bases at V and 5 bases at J, with 10 bases in the middle. The CDR3 has 13 amino acids. The CDR3 here is CASSLLTDNEQFF. CDR3 coding DNA: TGTGCCAGCAGTCTTTTGACAGACAATGAGCAGTTCTTC.

The V gene is TRBV19, the J gene TRBJ1-1; perhaps TRBD1 as D (5 bases). CDR1 is LNHDA, CDR2 SQIVND, per germline (reference sequence). CDR3 length equals 14 residues. Trimming removed 6 bases from V and 4 bases from J, with 15 bases in between. The CDR3 region is CASSTTPGGTEAFF. DNA of the CDR3: TGTGCCAGTAGCACAACTCCGGGGGGCACTGAAGCTTTCTTT.

In regard to this clonotype: Compared with germline, one end of the junction differs, possibly owing to a read error. The chain recombines TRBV6-2 or TRBV6-3 with TRBJ2-1, with TRBD2 matching 7 bases. Germline values: CDR1 MNHEY, CDR2 SVGEGT. This CDR3 has 13 residues. CDR3 sequence reads: CVSSPRTRGEQFF. In nucleotides, the CDR3 is TGTGTCAGCAGTCCCCGGACTAGGGGTGAGCAGTTCTTC.

In this sample, this clonotype turned up a few times. The chain employs TRBV5-1 and TRBJ2-5, with D uncertain. Germline V gene sequence: CDR1 SGHRS, CDR2 YFSETQ. The CDR3 extends over 14 amino acids. The germline V and J ends were trimmed by 0 bases and 0 bases, with 6 bases remaining between them. The CDR3 region has the DNA TGCGCCAGCAGCTTGGTAGCAGACCAAGAGACCCAGTACTTC. Protein sequence: CASSLVADQETQYF.

The chain employs TRBV6-5 and TRBJ2-7; 7 bases fit TRBD2. The CDR3 is 15 residues long. The trim removed 2 bases at V and 4 bases at J, leaving 8 bases unmatched. CDR1 and CDR2 from the germline V gene are MNHEY and SVGAGI. Here the CDR3 DNA reads TGTGCCAGCAGTTACATGAAGGGAGGGAAGTACGAGCAGTACTTC. Translation: CASSYMKGGKYEQYF.

This clonotype has just a few counts. The chain links TRBV20-1 to TRBJ2-5; 10 bases match TRBD1. The J segment lost 4 bases and the V segment lost 5 bases, leaving 4 bases of the junction unmatched. There are 13 residues in the CDR3. Germline V gene sequence: CDR1 DFQATT, CDR2 SNEGSKA (reference sequence). In nucleotides, the CDR3 is TGCAGTGCTTCCCGGACAGGGGGAGAGACCCAGTACTTC. Amino acid sequence: CSASRTGGETQYF.

A few counts support this clonotype. The chain recombines TRBV12-3 or TRBV12-4 with TRBJ1-2; 9 bases line up with TRBD1. Trimming cost V 6 bases and J 8 bases; bases outside gene matches: 7. CDR3 length: 13 amino acids. The CDR3 bases are TGTGCCAGCAGATGGACAGGGGATGGGGGCTACACCTTC. Translated: CASRWTGDGGYTF.